Below, one T cell receptor (beta chain) is given with its context. Antigen specificity is unknown. This record belongs to a study of beta chain features in type 1 diabetes. Study-level findings and limits: Across all four CD4+ subsets, people with type 1 diabetes showed modestly shorter TCRB CDR3s. Equally in patients and controls, shorter templates might have been favored by PCR.

The CDR3 runs 13 residues. Germline V gives CDR1 SQVTM, CDR2 ANQGSEA. The V and J ends lost 4 bases and 4 bases respectively, with 13 bases between them. Since all of the isolated RNA was reverse transcribed, expressed TCRB transcripts were what got sequenced. The data were produced by immunoSEQ multiplex PCR, yet TCRdb's version contains in-frame clones alone and is incomplete. The table records tens of thousands of clones, about 50% of them present only once. The chain combines TRBV29-1 with TRBJ1-2; D not resolved. The sequencing sample was made of Tregs from blood. This clonotype originated in a middle-aged woman with type 1 diabetes. The CDR3 nucleotides read TGCAGCGTTGGCAGCCAGGTATTCTATGGCTACACCTTC. Protein product: CSVGSQVFYGYTF.